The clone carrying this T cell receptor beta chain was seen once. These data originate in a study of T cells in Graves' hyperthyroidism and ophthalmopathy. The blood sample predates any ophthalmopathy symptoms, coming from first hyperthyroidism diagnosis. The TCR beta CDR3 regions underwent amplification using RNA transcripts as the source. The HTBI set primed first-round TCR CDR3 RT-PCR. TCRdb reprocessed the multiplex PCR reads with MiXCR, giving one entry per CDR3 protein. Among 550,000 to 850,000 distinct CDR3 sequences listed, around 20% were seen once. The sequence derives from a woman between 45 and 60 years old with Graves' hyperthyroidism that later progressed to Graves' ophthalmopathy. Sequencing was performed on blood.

DNA of the CDR3: TGTGCCAGCAGCCAAGATTTGCGAGGGGGCAGAGAAAAACTGTTTTTT. Translating gives CASSQDLRGGREKLFF. The chain carries TRBV3-1 and TRBJ1-4; TRBD1 aligns across 7 bases. Germline V CDR1 and CDR2: LGHDT, YNNKEL (reference sequence). The CDR3 runs 16 residues. Trimming cost V 0 bases and J 8 bases; bases outside gene matches: 9.